This T cell receptor (beta chain) appears in the sequencing data of a study of beta chain features in type 1 diabetes. Looking at the study overall: Cell yields, age and gender were similar between patients and healthy donors. The study's findings and limits: Individuals with type 1 diabetes displayed fewer insertions and more deletions at VDJ junctions.

Expressed TCRB transcripts were sequenced after all isolated RNA was converted to cDNA. Clones were sequenced by immunoSEQ multiplex PCR, and TCRdb holds only the in-frame ones, with some missing. The sample shows roughly 250,000 clones, about 10% of them seen only once. Trimming stripped 5 bases from V and 2 bases from J, with 18 bases between. Germline CDR1 is SEHNR and CDR2 is FQNEAQ (reference sequence). The CDR3 extends over 17 amino acids. This clone was seen only a few times. The antigen is unknown. The chain links TRBV7-9 to TRBJ2-2; no clear D. The sequencing sample was made of naive CD4+ T cells from blood. The receptor comes from a woman under 30 in good health. For the CDR3, the DNA is TGTGCCAGCAGCCCTCCCCCCGGCAGGCCCAACACCGGGGAGCTGTTTTTT. Protein sequence: CASSPPPGRPNTGELFF.